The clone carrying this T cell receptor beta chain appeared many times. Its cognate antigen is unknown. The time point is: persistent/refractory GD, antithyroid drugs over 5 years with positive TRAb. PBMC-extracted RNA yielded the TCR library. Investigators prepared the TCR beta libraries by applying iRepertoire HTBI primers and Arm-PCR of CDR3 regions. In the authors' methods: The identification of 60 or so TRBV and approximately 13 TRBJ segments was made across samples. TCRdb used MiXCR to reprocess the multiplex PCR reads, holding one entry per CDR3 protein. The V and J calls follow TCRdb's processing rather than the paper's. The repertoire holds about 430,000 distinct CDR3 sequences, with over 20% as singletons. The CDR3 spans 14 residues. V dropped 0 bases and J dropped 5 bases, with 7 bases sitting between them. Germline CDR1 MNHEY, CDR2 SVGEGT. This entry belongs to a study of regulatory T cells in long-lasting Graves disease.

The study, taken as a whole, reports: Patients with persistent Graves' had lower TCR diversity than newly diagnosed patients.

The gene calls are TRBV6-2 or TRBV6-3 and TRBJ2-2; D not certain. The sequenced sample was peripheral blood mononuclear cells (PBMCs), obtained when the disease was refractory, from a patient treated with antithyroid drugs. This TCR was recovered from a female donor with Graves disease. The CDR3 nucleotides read TGTGCCAGCAGTTACTCCCCGGGTACCGGGGAGCTGTTTTTT. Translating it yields CASSYSPGTGELFF.